One TCR beta chain is described in this entry. Its specificity is not known. Germline CDR1 reads SGHRS; CDR2 reads YFSETQ. CDR3 length: 15 residues. Losses at the gene ends were 0 bases for V and 5 bases for J; bases not matched to a gene: 6. These data are taken from a study of T cell responses to AZD1222 COVID-19 vaccine. Findings and limits, study-wide: Targeting of unmutated variant regions was reportedly seen in nearly half of spike-specific TCRs.

Repertoires were generated with immunoSEQ multiplex PCR, while TCRdb's copy carries only in-frame clones and drops some. The sample includes some 180,000 clones, just under 90% seen only once; the top ten take 5% to 7%. The clonotype comes from an adult in good health. The genes are TRBV5-1 and TRBJ2-5; 8 bases are a match to TRBD2. This sample comprised peripheral blood, obtained on day 0 of AZD1222 vaccination. DNA of the CDR3: TGCGCCAGCAGCTTGGCGGGGGGGCGCTGGGAGACCCAGTACTTC. Translation: CASSLAGGRWETQYF.